The 22 T cell receptor beta chains presented below share a single source sample, sequenced in a study of CD8 T cells in ankylosing spondylitis (dated by TCRdb to about 2017). Libraries came from 5' RACE. Reads for this sample came from an Illumina HiSeq 2500. TCRdb ran its own pipeline on the public reads, namely fastp trimming at Q25 and MiXCR clone calling, and kept in-frame beta chains. Here each entry gathers all rows of one CDR3 protein and keeps the most common genes and DNA. The sample includes about 460,000 distinct CDR3 sequences, with 5.3% observed a single time. Around 3.5% of the sample belongs to the ten largest clones. These TCRs are of unknown antigen specificity. Results the study describes overall, beyond this receptor: A TCR beta motif of several highly homologous amino acid variants appeared characteristic of blood from ankylosing spondylitis patients.

Specimen: blood, either unsorted or a sorted T cell fraction (not recorded which). Receptor source: a male donor with ankylosing spondylitis.

The table lists this clonotype with many counts. V gene TRBV7-2 combines with J gene TRBJ2-7; TRBD2 matches 11 bases. CDR3 length equals 15 residues. With 5 bases clipped from V and 1 base from J, the junction kept 4 bases outside the gene matches. Germline V gives CDR1 SGHTA, CDR2 FQGNSA. For the CDR3, the DNA is TGTGCCAGCAGCACTAGCGGGGGATATTCCTACGAGCAGTACTTC. It encodes CASSTSGGYSYEQYF.

At least ten counts were recorded for this clonotype. V and J are TRBV12-3 or TRBV12-4 and TRBJ2-1, with 8 bases aligning to TRBD2. This CDR3 comprises 12 residues. J lost 8 bases, V lost 8 bases, and 5 bases had no gene match. The CDR3 DNA reads TGTGCCAGCGGACTAGCCCGGGATGAGCAGTTCTTC. Protein product: CASGLARDEQFF.

This clonotype was picked up many times. V and J are TRBV4-3 and TRBJ1-1; D is ambiguous. V gave up 0 bases and J gave up 12 bases, with 17 bases separating them. Germline V lookup: CDR1 LGHNA, CDR2 YSLEER. The CDR3 contains 14 residues. The CDR3 here is CASSQDYGAIGTFF. CDR3 DNA: TGCGCCAGCAGCCAAGATTATGGCGCCATCGGGACTTTCTTT.

This clonotype came up many times. The rearrangement uses TRBV29-1 and TRBJ2-1, with 8 nucleotides matching TRBD2. CDR1 and CDR2 from the germline V gene are SQVTM and ANQGSEA. Unmatched junction bases numbered 6, after V lost 5 bases and J lost 3 bases. The CDR3 contains 14 residues. CDR3 residues: CSVPRRGDYNEQFF. In nucleotides, the CDR3 is TGCAGCGTTCCACGGCGGGGGGACTACAATGAGCAGTTCTTC.

This clonotype was recorded many times. The chain carries TRBV4-1 and TRBJ1-4; no definite D call. Per germline, CDR1 MGHRA and CDR2 YSYEKL. Trimming shortened V by 1 base and J by 11 bases, and 11 bases separated the two germline ends. The CDR3 extends over 13 amino acids. The CDR3 sequence: CASSQVVIGKLFF. In DNA form, the CDR3 reads TGCGCCAGCAGCCAAGTTGTTATAGGCAAACTGTTTTTT.

This clonotype was seen repeatedly, ten times or more. The chain employs TRBV5-1 and TRBJ1-3; the D is unclear. The CDR3 extends over 14 amino acids. Germline-derived CDR1 and CDR2 are SGHRS and YFSETQ. Trimming removed 6 bases from V and 4 bases from J, with 14 bases in between. The CDR3 loop is CASTTRAGGNTIYF. DNA of the CDR3: TGCGCCAGCACCACCCGGGCGGGAGGAAACACCATATATTTT.

This clonotype has a count of ten or more. This sequence joins TRBV5-1 and TRBJ2-2; D gene ambiguous. This CDR3 comprises 15 residues. Germline CDR1 and CDR2: SGHRS and YFSETQ. Trimming removed 1 base at V and 3 bases at J, with 10 bases between. CDR3 sequence: CASSLTADYTGELFF. The CDR3 DNA reads TGCGCCAGCAGCTTGACGGCAGACTACACCGGGGAGCTGTTTTTT.

This clonotype was observed many times. The chain carries TRBV5-1 and TRBJ1-1, with D tentatively TRBD1 (5 bases). Trimming cost V 4 bases and J 1 base, with 8 bases left between them. The germline gives CDR1 SGHRS, CDR2 YFSETQ. CDR3 length: 13 residues. In nucleotides, the CDR3 is TGCGCCAGCAGCAACAGGCCGAACACTGAAGCTTTCTTT. It codes for CASSNRPNTEAFF.

This chain uses TRBV6-5 with TRBJ2-1, with D possibly being TRBD1 or TRBD2 (5 bases each). Trimming pared 2 bases from V and 9 bases from J, leaving 17 bases between. In germline, CDR1 is MNHEY, CDR2 SVGAGI. This CDR3 is built from 15 residues. Written as DNA, the CDR3 is TGTGCCAGCAGTTACCTTATGGCAGCTGGGGGTGAGCAGTTCTTC. Amino acid sequence: CASSYLMAAGGEQFF.

This clonotype was counted ten times or more. The chain couples TRBV10-3 to TRBJ2-3; 13 bases are shared with TRBD2. Germline V gene sequence: CDR1 ENHRY, CDR2 SYGVKD. The V and J ends lost 3 bases and 10 bases, in that order; junction bases with no gene match: 10. The CDR3 length is 16 residues. CDR3 residues: CAISDGTSGDLVAQYF. DNA for the CDR3: TGTGCCATCAGTGATGGGACTAGCGGGGACCTCGTCGCGCAGTATTTT.

This clonotype was seen at least ten times. The chain uses TRBV10-3 and TRBJ2-1, with 8 bases matching TRBD1. Germline CDR1 and CDR2: ENHRY and SYGVKD. The CDR3 has 14 residues. J was trimmed by 3 bases and V by 10 bases; bases with no gene match: 8. The CDR3 DNA reads TGTGCCACGTTGGACAGGGTGATCTACAATGAGCAGTTCTTC. Its translation is CATLDRVIYNEQFF.

This clonotype was picked up many times. CDR3 bases: TGCAGCGTTGTGGTATGGAGGAACACTGAAGCTTTCTTT. It specifies CSVVVWRNTEAFF. The chain is built from TRBV29-1 and TRBJ1-1; D is undetermined. Trimming took 4 bases from V and 1 from J, leaving 10 bases between them. The CDR3 runs to 13 residues. Germline CDR1 reads SQVTM; CDR2 reads ANQGSEA.

This clonotype was found many times. This chain connects TRBV7-2 to TRBJ1-1; TRBD1 might be the D (5 bases). CDR1 and CDR2 (germline): SGHTA, FQGNSA. Trimming took off 3 bases at V and 3 bases at J, with 14 bases between the two ends. The CDR3 is made up of 15 amino acids. For the CDR3, the DNA is TGTGCCAGCAGCTTTAGGGGCGGCCTGGACACTGAAGCTTTCTTT. It is translated as CASSFRGGLDTEAFF.

This clonotype has ten or more counts. V gene TRBV15 combines with J gene TRBJ2-7; D gene unclear. The V end was cut by 0 bases, the J end by 2 bases, with 11 bases between. Germline loops: CDR1 LNHNV, CDR2 YYDKDF (reference sequence). The CDR3 is 15 residues long. The CDR3 sequence is CATSREAGFPYEQYF. The CDR3 DNA is TGTGCCACCAGCAGAGAAGCTGGTTTCCCCTACGAGCAGTACTTC.

In this sample, this clonotype turned up many times. The chain employs TRBV9 and TRBJ2-3, with D perhaps matching TRBD1 (8 bases). Per germline, CDR1 SGDLS and CDR2 YYNGEE. The CDR3 consists of 15 residues. V lost 0 bases, J lost 6 bases, and 14 bases lay in between. This CDR3 reads CASSVGGQGGDTQYF. The CDR3 DNA follows: TGTGCCAGCAGCGTAGGTGGACAGGGAGGGGATACGCAGTATTTT.

The table lists this clonotype with many counts. The V gene is TRBV7-2, the J gene TRBJ2-5, with 8 positions matching TRBD2. The trim removed 5 bases at V and 0 bases at J, leaving 8 bases unmatched. Germline CDR1 SGHTA, CDR2 FQGNSA. This CDR3 contains 16 residues. The CDR3 DNA reads as TGTGCCAGCAGCCTTCGGGAGGGCGTGTACCAAGAGACCCAGTACTTC. The encoded protein is CASSLREGVYQETQYF.

Many counts were recorded for this clonotype. V gene TRBV5-5 combines with J gene TRBJ2-5; 7 bases line up with TRBD1. The V gene's germline CDR1 is SGHKS and CDR2 YYEKEE (reference sequence). The junction had 3 bases not matched to a gene; V was cut back by 1 base and J by 3 bases. The CDR3 is made up of 14 amino acids. The CDR3 bases are TGTGCCAGCAGCTTGTCCGGGACAGAAGAGACCCAGTACTTC. Its translation is CASSLSGTEETQYF. The whole variable domain, filled in from reference TRBV5-5 and TRBJ2-5, reads DAGVTQSPTHLIKTRGQQVTLRCSPISGHKSVSWYQQVLGQGPQFIFQYYEKEERGRGNFPDRFSARQFPNYSSELNVNALLLGDSALYLCASSLSGTEETQYFGPGTRLLVL.

In this sample, this clonotype turned up many times. V usage is TRBV20-1 and J usage is TRBJ1-5; D is uncertain. This CDR3 has 18 amino acids. CDR1 and CDR2 (germline): DFQATT, SNEGSKA (reference sequence). Trimming shortened V by 6 bases and J by 4 bases, and 28 bases separated the two germline ends. The DNA for the CDR3 is TGCAGTGCCGTTGAAGAGGGCACAGTTACCATCGGGAATCAGCCCCAGCATTTT. Translating gives CSAVEEGTVTIGNQPQHF.

This clonotype came up many times. The CDR3 DNA follows: TGCGCCAGCAGCGCCCTACCGGGACAGAGAAATTCACCCCTCCACTTT. Translation gives CASSALPGQRNSPLHF. The chain recombines TRBV5-1 with TRBJ1-6, with 7 bases fitting TRBD1. The V and J ends lost 4 bases and 7 bases, in that order; junction bases with no gene match: 11. CDR3 length: 16 amino acids. Germline V gives CDR1 SGHRS, CDR2 YFSETQ.

This clonotype was seen at least ten times. This rearrangement joins TRBV7-2 to TRBJ1-4; D unclear. The CDR3 is 13 amino acids. V lost 5 bases and J lost 4, with 8 bases in between. Germline V gene sequence: CDR1 SGHTA, CDR2 FQGNSA. CDR3 amino acids: CASSPSLNEKLFF. Written as DNA, the CDR3 is TGTGCCAGCAGCCCCAGCCTTAATGAAAAACTGTTTTTT.

This clonotype has a count of ten or more. The chain carries TRBV5-1 and TRBJ2-2; perhaps TRBD2 as D (7 bases). Trimming shortened V by 1 base and J by 4 bases, and 17 bases separated the two germline ends. Germline V CDR1 and CDR2: SGHRS, YFSETQ. CDR3 length equals 17 residues. The CDR3 sequence is CASSLPGGGAGTGELFF. Written as DNA, the CDR3 is TGCGCCAGCAGCTTGCCTGGGGGGGGCGCCGGCACCGGGGAGCTGTTTTTT.

This clonotype appeared a few times. The chain combines TRBV6-1 with TRBJ2-2, with unresolved D. Germline V gene data show CDR1 as MNHNS and CDR2 as SASEGT. CDR3 length equals 13 residues. Trimming removed 2 bases from V and 4 bases from J, with 5 bases in between. The DNA of the CDR3 is TGTGCCAGCAGTGAAACCACCACCGGGGAGCTGTTTTTT. Translation: CASSETTTGELFF.